Shown below are 28 T cell receptor beta chains from a single sample sequenced in a study of vaccination effects on CD4 cells after COVID-19. The repertoire was sequenced with immunoSEQ multiplex PCR; TCRdb's copy has only in-frame clones and lacks some. The sample records approximately 40,000 clones, just over 75% being singletons. These TCRs are of unknown antigen specificity. At the end of roughly 9 days of culture, CD4+ T cells were isolated. Convalescent patients had PCR-confirmed SARS-CoV-2 infection between March and December 2020. Vaccine administered to participants consisted of two doses of either BNT162b2 or mRNA-1273. The sample consisted of CD4+ T cells from PBMCs cultured without peptide, taken after COVID-19 vaccination. Every receptor here comes from a human donor who had a prior SARS-CoV-2 infection.

V gene TRBV3-1 (or the pseudogene TRBV3-2) combines with J gene TRBJ2-5; D is uncertain. This CDR3 contains 12 residues. Germline V CDR1 and CDR2: LGHDT, YNNKEL (reference sequence). The V end lost 4 bases, the J end lost 5 bases, and 8 bases lay between the germline ends. In nucleotides, the CDR3 is TGTGCCAGCAGCCTGCTACGGGAGACCCAGTACTTC. This translates into CASSLLRETQYF.

The chain recombines TRBV2 with TRBJ2-2; the match to TRBD2 covers 7 bases. CDR3 length: 15 residues. The V gene end was trimmed by 2 bases and the J gene end by 5 bases; junction bases not matched to a gene: 5. The V gene's germline CDR1 is SNHLY and CDR2 FYNNEI. The CDR3 region has the DNA TGTGCCAGCAGTGAAACTAGCGTCGGTACCGGGGAGCTGTTTTTT. Its translation is CASSETSVGTGELFF.

The genes are TRBV6-5 and TRBJ1-2, with 7 bases that match TRBD1. Trimming at V came to 3 bases and at J to 2 bases, leaving 6 bases not matched to a gene. The CDR3 is 15 amino acids. The V gene's germline CDR1 is MNHEY and CDR2 SVGAGI. In DNA, the CDR3 is TGTGCCAGCAGTTATGGAATGACAGGGAACTATGGCTACACCTTC. Its translation: CASSYGMTGNYGYTF.

The chain employs TRBV11-2 and TRBJ2-1; D is unclear. The V gene's germline CDR1 is SGHAT and CDR2 FQNNGV. The CDR3 covers 14 residues. The V end lost 0 bases, the J end lost 0 bases, and 3 bases lay between the germline ends. CDR3 nucleotides: TGTGCCAGCAGCTTAGACCCCTCCTACAATGAGCAGTTCTTC. It encodes CASSLDPSYNEQFF.

The chain recombines TRBV6-5 with TRBJ2-7, with D possibly matching TRBD2 (7 bases). This CDR3 spans 14 amino acids. Germline loops: CDR1 MNHEY, CDR2 SVGAGI. The V end was cut by 6 bases, the J end by 0 bases, with 12 bases between. CDR3 in amino acids: CASRGGLRSYEQYF. As DNA, the CDR3 is TGTGCCAGCAGGGGGGGGCTCCGCTCCTACGAGCAGTACTTC.

Within the sample, this clone is medium-sized (0.01 to 0.1%). The chain combines TRBV7-3 with TRBJ1-1; D remains unclear. This CDR3 comprises 12 residues. Deletions cut 5 bases from V and 7 bases from J, with 11 bases between. Germline V gene lookup returns CDR1 SGHTA and CDR2 FQGTGA. CDR3 amino acids: CASSLDGLEAFF. The CDR3 nucleotides are TGTGCCAGCAGCCTGGACGGCCTTGAAGCTTTCTTT.

The chain employs TRBV18 and TRBJ2-5; the D is unclear. The CDR3 has 12 amino acids. CDR1 and CDR2 (germline): KGHSH, LQKENI. Trimming cost V 6 bases and J 5 bases, with 10 bases left between them. CDR3 region: CASSSGVETQYF. Here the CDR3 DNA reads TGTGCCAGCTCCAGTGGCGTTGAGACCCAGTACTTC.

The genes are TRBV3-1 (or the pseudogene TRBV3-2) and TRBJ2-1; no clear D. The CDR3 is 13 amino acids. The germline V and J ends were trimmed by 4 bases and 3 bases, with 7 bases remaining between them. Germline V gene data show CDR1 as LGHDT and CDR2 as YNNKEL (reference sequence). The CDR3 DNA reads as TGTGCCAGCAGCCTCAACCTCTACAATGAGCAGTTCTTC. It translates to CASSLNLYNEQFF.

The chain couples TRBV10-3 to TRBJ1-4, with D uncertain. V lost 3 bases and J 2 bases, leaving 7 bases between the germline ends. CDR3 size: 14 residues. In germline, CDR1 is ENHRY, CDR2 SYGVKD. The DNA for the CDR3 is TGTGCCATCAGTGACTCTCTGACTAATGAAAAACTGTTTTTT. Its translation is CAISDSLTNEKLFF.

V and J are TRBV18 and TRBJ2-7, with D possibly called TRBD1 or TRBD2 (5 bases each). V lost 2 bases to trimming and J lost 6 bases, with 11 bases between them. The CDR3 covers 13 residues. Germline loops: CDR1 KGHSH, CDR2 LQKENI. The CDR3 loop reads CASSPFGGVEQYF. The CDR3 nucleotides read TGTGCCAGCTCACCATTTGGGGGAGTCGAGCAGTACTTC.

The rearrangement joins TRBV29-1 to TRBJ1-2, with D maybe TRBD1 (6 bases). Germline-derived CDR1 and CDR2 are SQVTM and ANQGSEA. Deletions cut 3 bases from V and 4 bases from J, with 15 bases between. The length of the CDR3 is 14 residues. The CDR3 loop is CSVDIQGFAYGYTF. DNA for the CDR3: TGCAGCGTTGACATACAGGGCTTCGCCTATGGCTACACCTTC. Together with reference TRBV29-1 and TRBJ1-2, the CDR3 gives the full variable domain: SAVISQKPSRDICQRGTSLTIQCQVDSQVTMMFWYRQQPGQSLTLIATANQGSEATYESGFVIDKFPISRPNLTFSTLTVSNMSPEDSSIYLCSVDIQGFAYGYTFGSGTRLTVV.

The chain links TRBV25-1 to TRBJ2-3, with TRBD2 as a possible D gene (7 bases). This CDR3 has 17 amino acids. In germline, CDR1 is MGHDK, CDR2 SYGVNS. V lost 6 bases to trimming and J lost 2 bases, with 21 bases between them. The CDR3 DNA is TGTGCCAGCAGCGAACACCAGGGGCGGGGGTCCACAGATACGCAGTATTTT. Amino acids: CASSEHQGRGSTDTQYF. The variable domain in full, with the rest retrieved from reference TRBV25-1 and TRBJ2-3, is EADIYQTPRYLVIGTGKKITLECSQTMGHDKMYWYQQDPGMELHLIHYSYGVNSTEKGDLSSESTVSRIRTEHFPLTLESARPSHTSQYLCASSEHQGRGSTDTQYFGPGTRLTVL.

For this clone: The sample carries other DNA sequences with the same CDR3. The chain joins TRBV5-1 to TRBJ2-5; D is ambiguous. Per germline, CDR1 SGHRS and CDR2 YFSETQ. V gave up 0 bases and J gave up 5 bases, with 5 bases separating them. There are 12 residues in the CDR3. DNA of the CDR3: TGCGCCAGCAGCTTGGCGGTGGAGACCCAGTACTTC. Translation gives CASSLAVETQYF.

V and J are TRBV18 and TRBJ2-1; 10 bases line up with TRBD2. Germline CDR1 is KGHSH and CDR2 is LQKENI. The CDR3 has 15 residues. V lost 3 bases to trimming and J lost 9 bases; unmatched junction nucleotides: 8. DNA for the CDR3: TGTGCCAGCTCACCGGTTACTAGCGGGAACGGTGAGCAGTTCTTC. Protein product: CASSPVTSGNGEQFF.

CDR3: CASSQARGNSPLHF. CDR3 DNA: TGCGCCAGCAGCCAAGCCAGGGGTAATTCACCCCTCCACTTT. V is TRBV4-1 and J is TRBJ1-6, with TRBD1 as a possible D gene (6 bases). Trimming left V 1 base short and J 6 bases short, with 7 bases between. Germline CDR1 reads MGHRA; CDR2 reads YSYEKL. The CDR3 covers 14 residues.

The rearrangement links TRBV6-5 to TRBJ1-5; 9 nucleotides agree with TRBD1. Germline CDR1 reads MNHEY; CDR2 reads SVGAGI. With 5 bases clipped from V and 7 bases from J, the junction kept 9 bases outside the gene matches. CDR3 length equals 15 residues. The CDR3 coding sequence is TGTGCCAGCAGTACAGGGGGCGCGGGGCGCCAGCCCCAGCATTTT. The encoded protein is CASSTGGAGRQPQHF.

This clone was recorded a few times. The rearrangement links TRBV7-3 to TRBJ1-1; 8 nucleotides align to TRBD1. Germline V gene data show CDR1 as SGHTA and CDR2 as FQGTGA. This CDR3 has 13 residues. The trim removed 5 bases at V and 4 bases at J, leaving 3 bases unmatched. CDR3 amino acids: CASSADRGTEAFF. CDR3 DNA sequence: TGTGCCAGCAGCGCAGACAGGGGCACTGAAGCTTTCTTT.

The chain joins TRBV11-1 to TRBJ1-6; TRBD1 matches at 8 bases. CDR3 length equals 14 residues. Germline V gene lookup returns CDR1 SGHAT and CDR2 FQDESV (reference sequence). J lost 5 bases, V lost 5 bases, and 2 bases had no gene match. CDR3 residues: CASSRTGNNSPLHF. Here the CDR3 DNA reads TGTGCCAGCAGCCGGACAGGGAATAATTCACCCCTCCACTTT.

The J gene is TRBJ1-3, the V gene TRBV3-1 (or the pseudogene TRBV3-2), with 12 bases lining up with TRBD1. The V and J ends lost 5 bases and 4 bases, in that order; junction bases with no gene match: 3. The CDR3 spans 15 residues. Germline CDR1 LGHDT, CDR2 YNNKEL (reference sequence). The CDR3, as DNA: TGTGCCAGCAGCTCCGGGACAGGGGGCGGAAACACCATATATTTT. Its protein product is CASSSGTGGGNTIYF.

CDR3 bases: TGTGCCAGCAGCGAGGGACAGGGGGCGCACGCAGATACGCAGTATTTT. This sequence encodes CASSEGQGAHADTQYF. V is TRBV5-8 and J is TRBJ2-3, with 12 positions matching TRBD1. CDR1 is SGHTS and CDR2 is YDEGEE in the germline V gene. V was pared by 4 bases and J by 4 bases, with 7 bases of the junction left unmatched. The CDR3 is 16 residues long.

The chain recombines TRBV2 with TRBJ1-2; weak D call: TRBD1 (5 bases). Trimming cost V 8 bases and J 3 bases, with 13 bases left between them. Germline assignment: CDR1 SNHLY and CDR2 FYNNEI. This CDR3 region has 13 residues. The CDR3 spells CASDLTGDYGYTF. CDR3 nucleotides: TGTGCCAGCGACCTTACGGGGGACTATGGCTACACCTTC.

CDR3 protein: CASSLVGGGELFF. The CDR3 coding sequence is TGTGCCAGCAGCTTAGTTGGGGGCGGGGAGCTGTTTTTT. The chain uses TRBV11-3 and TRBJ2-2; the D gene could be TRBD1 or TRBD2 (5 bases each). The CDR3 sequence is 13 residues long. Per germline, CDR1 SGHNT and CDR2 YENEEA. The ends were cut back, 1 base at V and 7 bases at J, with 7 bases in the middle.

This sequence joins TRBV10-3 and TRBJ2-1; 7 bases fit TRBD2. Germline-derived CDR1 and CDR2 are ENHRY and SYGVKD. The V gene end was trimmed by 4 bases and the J gene end by 6 bases; junction bases not matched to a gene: 6. This CDR3 has 14 amino acids. Written as DNA, the CDR3 is TGTGCCATCAGTGGATCCCAGCGGGGCAATGAGCAGTTCTTC. Protein product: CAISGSQRGNEQFF.

This clone occurred a few times. The CDR3: CASSLMAGSTDTQYF. CDR3 sequence (DNA): TGTGCCAGCAGCTTAATGGCGGGATCCACAGATACGCAGTATTTT. The chain has TRBV7-3 and TRBJ2-3; tentative D call: TRBD2 (6 bases). The CDR3 has 15 amino acids. Looked up from germline, CDR1 is SGHTA and CDR2 is FQGTGA. V shed 1 base and J shed 2 bases, with 10 bases lying between them.

The CDR3 DNA sequence: TGCGCCAGCAGCCGGGGGGCAGGCGACGCAACTAATGAAAAACTGTTTTTT. Residues: CASSRGAGDATNEKLFF. The rearrangement joins TRBV4-3 to TRBJ1-4; tentative D call: TRBD1 (6 bases). Trimming took 4 bases from V and 0 from J, leaving 15 bases between them. Germline V gene lookup returns CDR1 LGHNA and CDR2 YSLEER. This CDR3 has 17 amino acids.

J is TRBJ1-1 and V is TRBV29-1; no clear D. V gave up 7 bases and J gave up 1 base, with 4 bases separating them. The V gene's germline CDR1 is SQVTM and CDR2 ANQGSEA. CDR3 length: 10 amino acids. The CDR3: CSGQNTEAFF. The CDR3 coding sequence is TGCAGCGGACAGAACACTGAAGCTTTCTTT.

Here the CDR3 DNA reads TGTGCCAGCAGCTCGACTAGCGGGAGTGATACGCAGTATTTT. Translation: CASSSTSGSDTQYF. V usage is TRBV7-2 and J usage is TRBJ2-3; 12 nucleotides agree with TRBD2. The CDR3 has 14 residues. V dropped 4 bases and J dropped 6; count of bases not matched to a gene: 2. Germline V gene data show CDR1 as SGHTA and CDR2 as FQGNSA. The full variable domain, in which reference TRBV7-2 and TRBJ2-3 provide the parts outside the CDR3, is GAGVSQSPSNKVTEKGKDVELRCDPISGHTALYWYRQSLGQGLEFLIYFQGNSAPDKSGLPSDRFSAERTGGSVSTLTIQRTQQEDSAVYLCASSSTSGSDTQYFGPGTRLTVL.

The chain recombines TRBV19 with TRBJ1-5; tentatively, D is TRBD1 (6 bases). Germline V gene data show CDR1 as LNHDA and CDR2 as SQIVND (reference sequence). The germline V and J ends were trimmed by 7 bases and 5 bases, with 18 bases remaining between them. The CDR3 is 15 residues long. Here the CDR3 reads CASTPRGDIHQPQHF. CDR3 bases: TGTGCCAGTACTCCTCGGGGGGACATACATCAGCCCCAGCATTTT.